These 22 T cell receptor beta chains were all obtained from the same sample, sequenced in a study of blood T cell repertoires in COVID-19. Using immunoSEQ multiplex PCR, the repertoire was profiled, and TCRdb retains in-frame clones only, with some absent. The sample records approximately 54,000 clones, 80% to 90% being singletons. Sequenced sample: peripheral blood. The receptor set was obtained from a man aged 50-60 years with acute or convalescent COVID-19.

V is TRBV27 and J is TRBJ2-5; 9 nucleotides agree with TRBD2. This CDR3 is built from 15 residues. J was trimmed by 5 bases and V by 2 bases; bases with no gene match: 6. Germline assignment: CDR1 MNHEY and CDR2 SMNVEV (reference sequence). The CDR3: CASSLMGLATETQYF. The CDR3 DNA reads as TGTGCCAGCAGTTTAATGGGACTAGCTACCGAGACCCAGTACTTC.

This clone was seen just once. This sequence joins TRBV19 and TRBJ2-2; 10 bases fit TRBD1. The CDR3 sequence is 16 residues long. Germline CDR1 LNHDA, CDR2 SQIVND (reference sequence). The V and J ends lost 5 bases and 7 bases, in that order; junction bases with no gene match: 10. CDR3 DNA: TGTGCCAGTAGTTCACCGGGACAGGGGTTGGTCGGGGAGCTGTTTTTT. Its translation is CASSSPGQGLVGELFF. Using reference TRBV19 and TRBJ2-2 for the parts outside the CDR3, the full variable domain is DGGITQSPKYLFRKEGQNVTLSCEQNLNHDAMYWYRQDPGQGLRLIYYSQIVNDFQKGDIAEGYSVSREKKESFPLTVTSAQKNPTAFYLCASSSPGQGLVGELFFGEGSRLTVL.

This clone was counted only a few times. The chain is built from TRBV19 and TRBJ1-1; tentative D call: TRBD1 (5 bases). This CDR3 spans 13 amino acids. The V end was cut by 3 bases, the J end by 3 bases, with 8 bases between. Per germline, CDR1 LNHDA and CDR2 SQIVND (reference sequence). The CDR3 coding sequence is TGTGCCAGTAGTATGAAAGGGGACACTGAAGCTTTCTTT. It codes for CASSMKGDTEAFF.

The chain has TRBV7-9 and TRBJ1-4; TRBD1 matches at 9 bases. The CDR3 covers 16 residues. With V trimmed by 2 bases and J by 3 bases, 4 bases remained unmatched. In germline, CDR1 is SEHNR, CDR2 FQNEAQ (reference sequence). In DNA form, the CDR3 reads TGTGCCAGCAGCTTATACAGGGGGCATGCTAATGAAAAACTGTTTTTT. It codes for CASSLYRGHANEKLFF.

V gene TRBV10-1 combines with J gene TRBJ1-2; 8 bases fit TRBD1. The CDR3 has 16 amino acids. In germline, CDR1 is WNHNN, CDR2 SYGVQD (reference sequence). Unmatched junction bases numbered 9, after V lost 2 bases and J lost 4 bases. The CDR3 reads CASSEEGQGAVYGYTF. The CDR3 coding sequence is TGCGCCAGCAGTGAGGAGGGGCAGGGGGCAGTCTATGGCTACACCTTC.

This rearrangement joins TRBV15 to TRBJ2-5; tentatively, D is TRBD1 (6 bases). Germline CDR1 reads LNHNV; CDR2 reads YYDKDF (reference sequence). The V and J ends lost 5 bases and 7 bases respectively, with 14 bases between them. This CDR3 comprises 13 residues. The CDR3 DNA reads as TGTGCCACCAGCCCCTCCAGGGGTGGGACCCAGTACTTC. It codes for CATSPSRGGTQYF.

This clone was detected a few times. This rearrangement joins TRBV28 to TRBJ2-7; TRBD1 aligns across 8 bases. The ends lost 1 base at V and 0 bases at J; junction bases unmatched: 5. Germline V lookup: CDR1 MDHEN, CDR2 SYDVKM. This CDR3 region has 16 residues. CDR3: CASSLLWTGSSYEQYF. In nucleotides, the CDR3 is TGTGCCAGCAGTTTATTGTGGACAGGGAGCTCCTACGAGCAGTACTTC.

The chain employs TRBV5-1 and TRBJ2-1; weak D call: TRBD2 (5 bases). Germline V gives CDR1 SGHRS, CDR2 YFSETQ. The length of the CDR3 is 12 residues. Trimming pared 5 bases from V and 7 bases from J, leaving 10 bases between. The chain's CDR3 is CASSGLSNEQFF. The CDR3 nucleotides are TGCGCCAGCAGTGGACTCTCTAATGAGCAGTTCTTC. Variable domain in full (rest from reference TRBV5-1 and TRBJ2-1): KAGVTQTPRYLIKTRGQQVTLSCSPISGHRSVSWYQQTPGQGLQFLFEYFSETQRNKGNFPGRFSGRQFSNSRSEMNVSTLELGDSALYLCASSGLSNEQFFGPGTRLTVL.

V and J are TRBV7-3 and TRBJ1-1; D may be TRBD1 (6 bases). CDR1 SGHTA and CDR2 FQGTGA come from the germline V gene. This CDR3 is 15 amino acids long. The ends were cut back, 7 bases at V and 7 bases at J, with 22 bases in the middle. The CDR3 nucleotides are TGTGCCAGCAACGGAGCGGGGGGCGGCTGCATTGAAGCTTTCTTT. Its translation: CASNGAGGGCIEAFF. Variable domain in full (rest from reference TRBV7-3 and TRBJ1-1): GAGVSQTPSNKVTEKGKYVELRCDPISGHTALYWYRQSLGQGPEFLIYFQGTGAADDSGLPNDRFFAVRPEGSVSTLKIQRTERGDSAVYLCASNGAGGGCIEAFFGQGTRLTVV.

The rearrangement uses TRBV11-2 and TRBJ1-5, with TRBD1 as a possible D gene (5 bases). V was clipped by 1 base and J by 4 bases, with 11 bases between them. Germline V gene sequence: CDR1 SGHAT, CDR2 FQNNGV. The CDR3 runs 15 residues. The CDR3 loop reads CASSLGSRVNQPQHF. Written as DNA, the CDR3 is TGTGCCAGCAGCTTAGGCTCCAGGGTAAATCAGCCCCAGCATTTT.

This chain connects TRBV29-1 to TRBJ2-1, with TRBD1 as a possible D gene (6 bases). Germline V gene lookup returns CDR1 SQVTM and CDR2 ANQGSEA. Trimming shortened V by 7 bases and J by 5 bases, and 15 bases separated the two germline ends. The CDR3 spans 13 residues. The CDR3 loop is CSAGQYRDNEQFF. The CDR3 DNA reads as TGCAGCGCCGGACAGTATAGGGACAATGAGCAGTTCTTC.

DNA of the CDR3: TGTGCCAGCAGCTTAGGACAGGGCGGAGTCTATGGCTACACCTTC. This encodes CASSLGQGGVYGYTF. This rearrangement joins TRBV7-2 to TRBJ1-2; 7 bases are a match to TRBD1. Germline V lookup: CDR1 SGHTA, CDR2 FQGNSA. Trimming cost V 1 base and J 4 bases; bases outside gene matches: 6. The CDR3 spans 15 residues.

The chain is built from TRBV19 and TRBJ2-3, with TRBD2 matching 14 bases. The CDR3 loop spans 17 amino acids. V gave up 8 bases and J gave up 0 bases; unmatched junction bases: 7. Looked up from germline, CDR1 is LNHDA and CDR2 is SQIVND (reference sequence). The CDR3 nucleotides read TGTGCCAGTGGCCTGGGACTAGCGGGAGTAAGCACAGATACGCAGTATTTT. This translates into CASGLGLAGVSTDTQYF.

In this sample, this clone turned up once. The CDR3 reads CASSLVGTNTEAFF. The CDR3 nucleotides are TGTGCCAGCAGCTTGGTGGGGACAAACACTGAAGCTTTCTTT. The rearrangement joins TRBV5-4 to TRBJ1-1, with D possibly matching TRBD1 (6 bases). The germline V gene has CDR1 SGHNT and CDR2 YYREEE (reference sequence). V lost 0 bases and J lost 2, with 8 bases in between. The CDR3 contains 14 residues. The full variable domain, in which reference TRBV5-4 and TRBJ1-1 provide the parts outside the CDR3, is ETGVTQSPTHLIKTRGQQVTLRCSSQSGHNTVSWYQQALGQGPQFIFQYYREEENGRGNFPPRFSGLQFPNYSSELNVNALELDDSALYLCASSLVGTNTEAFFGQGTRLTVV.

The chain is built from TRBV6-2 or TRBV6-3 and TRBJ1-1; possible D gene TRBD1, 5 bases. The CDR3 length is 14 residues. Germline CDR1 is MNHEY and CDR2 is SVGEGT. Trimming cost V 5 bases and J 1 base, with 11 bases left between them. For the CDR3, the DNA is TGTGCCAGCAGTCTAGCCGGGGGGAACACTGAAGCTTTCTTT. Translating gives CASSLAGGNTEAFF.

The chain carries TRBV3-1 (or the pseudogene TRBV3-2) and TRBJ2-7; D ambiguous. Trimming pared 3 bases from V and 1 base from J, leaving 10 bases between. The germline CDR1 and CDR2 sequences are LGHDT and YNNKEL (reference sequence). This CDR3 has 14 amino acids. The chain's CDR3 is CASSHSVQSYEQYF. The CDR3 nucleotides are TGTGCCAGCAGCCACAGCGTACAATCCTACGAGCAGTACTTC.

V and J are TRBV19 and TRBJ1-4; 8 nucleotides match TRBD1. Germline V gene sequence: CDR1 LNHDA, CDR2 SQIVND (reference sequence). The CDR3 contains 15 residues. Trimming removed 7 bases from V and 6 bases from J; junction bases left unmatched: 10. The CDR3 region is CASNPRTGSDEKLFF. CDR3 DNA: TGTGCCAGTAATCCTCGGACAGGGTCGGATGAAAAACTGTTTTTT. The complete variable domain, with remaining parts taken from reference TRBV19 and TRBJ1-4, reads DGGITQSPKYLFRKEGQNVTLSCEQNLNHDAMYWYRQDPGQGLRLIYYSQIVNDFQKGDIAEGYSVSREKKESFPLTVTSAQKNPTAFYLCASNPRTGSDEKLFFGSGTQLSVL.

This sequence joins TRBV9 and TRBJ2-7, with a tentative D call TRBD1 (5 bases). The CDR3 length is 15 residues. With 0 bases removed from V and 0 bases from J, the gap between germline ends came to 10 bases. The germline gives CDR1 SGDLS, CDR2 YYNGEE. In DNA form, the CDR3 reads TGTGCCAGCAGCGTAGACTCCGACAGCTCCTACGAGCAGTACTTC. This gives the protein CASSVDSDSSYEQYF.

The CDR3 coding sequence is TGTGCCAGCAGTTTAGGGCTAGCGGGAGACAATGAGCAGTTCTTC. This codes for CASSLGLAGDNEQFF. The rearrangement links TRBV28 to TRBJ2-1; 10 bases are a match to TRBD2. The V gene's germline CDR1 is MDHEN and CDR2 SYDVKM. With V trimmed by 2 bases and J by 5 bases, 3 bases remained unmatched. The CDR3 runs to 15 residues.

The chain has TRBV5-4 and TRBJ1-2; D possibly corresponds to TRBD1 (6 bases). The CDR3 loop spans 16 amino acids. Germline V lookup: CDR1 SGHNT, CDR2 YYREEE (reference sequence). The germline V and J ends were trimmed by 2 bases and 0 bases, with 14 bases remaining between them. The CDR3 region has the DNA TGTGCCAGCAGCTTCCCGGGCAGGGGCTCTAACTATGGCTACACCTTC. It translates to CASSFPGRGSNYGYTF.

The chain is built from TRBV7-3 and TRBJ2-3; TRBD2 matches at 9 bases. The V and J ends lost 5 bases and 4 bases, in that order; junction bases with no gene match: 4. The CDR3 has 14 residues. Germline values: CDR1 SGHTA, CDR2 FQGTGA. DNA for the CDR3: TGTGCCAGCAGCCCGGGACTAGCTTCAGATACGCAGTATTTT. Its translation: CASSPGLASDTQYF.

The J gene is TRBJ1-4, the V gene TRBV7-2; 7 bases are shared with TRBD1. This CDR3 contains 15 residues. With 5 bases clipped from V and 3 bases from J, the junction kept 6 bases outside the gene matches. Looked up from germline, CDR1 is SGHTA and CDR2 is FQGNSA. The CDR3 region has the DNA TGTGCCAGCAGCGCAGGGGGTAGTGCTAATGAAAAACTGTTTTTT. This translates into CASSAGGSANEKLFF.